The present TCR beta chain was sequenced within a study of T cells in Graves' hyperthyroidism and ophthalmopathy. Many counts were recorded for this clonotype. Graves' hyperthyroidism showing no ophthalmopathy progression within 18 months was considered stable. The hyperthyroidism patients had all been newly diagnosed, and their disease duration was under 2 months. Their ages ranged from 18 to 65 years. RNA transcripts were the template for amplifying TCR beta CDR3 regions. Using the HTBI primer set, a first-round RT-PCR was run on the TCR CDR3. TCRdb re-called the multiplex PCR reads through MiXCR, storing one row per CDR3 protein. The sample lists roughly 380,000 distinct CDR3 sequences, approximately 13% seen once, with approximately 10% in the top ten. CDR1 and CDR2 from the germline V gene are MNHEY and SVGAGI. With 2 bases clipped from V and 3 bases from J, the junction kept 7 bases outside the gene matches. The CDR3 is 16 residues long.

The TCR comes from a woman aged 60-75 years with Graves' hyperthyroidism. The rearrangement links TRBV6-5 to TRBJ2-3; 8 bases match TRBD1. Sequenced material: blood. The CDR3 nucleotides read TGTGCCAGCAGTTACCTGTCCAGGGGGCAGACAGATACGCAGTATTTT. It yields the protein CASSYLSRGQTDTQYF.